The 8 T cell receptor beta chains below were found in one sample sequenced in a study of T cell responses to AZD1222 COVID-19 vaccine. Here immunoSEQ multiplex PCR was the method, and the copy in TCRdb shows in-frame clones only, minus some. The sample includes 150,000 or so clones, roughly 89% of them seen just once. Sequenced here: peripheral blood, sampled on day 0 of AZD1222 vaccination. The origin of the receptors is an adult in good health.

This clone was observed a few times. The rearrangement uses TRBV24-1 and TRBJ2-1; 8 nucleotides agree with TRBD1. Unmatched junction bases numbered 4, after V lost 9 bases and J lost 4 bases. This CDR3 region has 13 residues. Germline V gene sequence: CDR1 KGHDR, CDR2 SFDVKD. CDR3 sequence: CATEQGAYNEQFF. The CDR3 coding sequence is TGTGCCACCGAGCAGGGGGCTTACAATGAGCAGTTCTTC.

The chain recombines TRBV6-5 with TRBJ2-1; D possibly uses TRBD1 or TRBD2 (6 bases each). Germline V gene sequence: CDR1 MNHEY, CDR2 SVGAGI. The germline V and J ends were trimmed by 0 bases and 7 bases, with 13 bases remaining between them. The CDR3 has 15 amino acids. This chain's CDR3 is CASSYSGGRGNEQFF. In DNA, the CDR3 is TGTGCCAGCAGTTACTCGGGGGGCCGGGGGAATGAGCAGTTCTTC.

CDR3 coding DNA: TGCAGCGCAACCCCGCGGGACGCGAAAATTAGGGACCCTGGAAACACCATATATTTT. Amino acid sequence: CSATPRDAKIRDPGNTIYF. The rearrangement joins TRBV29-1 to TRBJ1-3, with a tentative D call TRBD1 (5 bases). The CDR3 is made up of 19 amino acids. Germline V gives CDR1 SQVTM, CDR2 ANQGSEA. Trimming removed 7 bases at V and 2 bases at J, with 30 bases between.

This clone was observed a few times. This rearrangement joins TRBV27 to TRBJ1-6, with D possibly TRBD1 on 5 matching bases. This CDR3 comprises 15 residues. Trimming left V 2 bases short and J 7 bases short, with 12 bases between. Germline loops: CDR1 MNHEY, CDR2 SMNVEV (reference sequence). This chain's CDR3 is CASSLGAWGNSPLHF. The CDR3 DNA follows: TGTGCCAGCAGTTTAGGGGCCTGGGGCAATTCACCCCTCCACTTT.

The chain links TRBV13 to TRBJ1-2, with unresolved D. V lost 5 bases and J 4 bases, leaving 14 bases between the germline ends. The CDR3 totals 14 residues. Germline V gene lookup returns CDR1 PRHDT and CDR2 FYEKMQ (reference sequence). The CDR3 coding sequence is TGTGCCAGCAGCCTCGCGGAGATCCTCTATGGCTACACCTTC. Translation: CASSLAEILYGYTF.

As DNA, the CDR3 is TGTGCCAGCTCACCGGGTTGGGAAAATGAAAAACTGTTTTTT. Translating it yields CASSPGWENEKLFF. V usage is TRBV18 and J usage is TRBJ1-4; D gene unclear. This CDR3 region has 14 residues. The V and J ends lost 3 bases and 5 bases respectively, with 10 bases between them. Germline CDR1 and CDR2: KGHSH and LQKENI.

The chain has TRBV7-9 and TRBJ1-1, with 9 positions matching TRBD1. The CDR3 totals 15 residues. The germline CDR1 and CDR2 sequences are SEHNR and FQNEAQ (reference sequence). The V gene end was trimmed by 2 bases and the J gene end by 5 bases; junction bases not matched to a gene: 6. The chain's CDR3 is CASSLHYRGHTEAFF. As DNA, the CDR3 is TGTGCCAGCAGCTTACACTACAGGGGGCATACTGAAGCTTTCTTT.

J is TRBJ2-3 and V is TRBV21-1; the table's D gene call, TRBD2, was not cross checked with the DNA. TRBV21-1 is given as a pseudogene. The CDR3 totals 16 residues. Here the CDR3 DNA reads TGTGCCAGCAGCAAGGTACTAGCGGGGGGCACAGATACGCAGTATTTT. This encodes CASSKVLAGGTDTQYF.